This TCR beta chain was identified in a study of glioma-infiltrating T cells. Study observations and caveats: Only very few CDR3 sequences appeared in both tissue and blood. Gliomas, especially low-grade, showed above-expected tissue-blood divergence; non-neoplastic patients showed below.

The iRepertoire nested amplicon-rescue multiplex PCR amplified TCR alpha and beta CDR3s from RNA. For one-step reverse transcription and amplification, 100-400 ng of tissue mRNA or PBMC total RNA was used. TCRdb re-analysed the multiplex PCR reads in MiXCR, keeping a single row per CDR3 protein. The sample carries about 130,000 distinct CDR3 sequences, roughly a quarter recorded once. V lost 6 bases and J lost 2; bases outside the gene matches: 4. The CDR3 has 15 amino acids. Germline V gives CDR1 DFQATT, CDR2 SNEGSKA (reference sequence). A word on this clonotype: Its antigen is currently unknown.

This TCR was sampled from a human donor with low-grade glioma or glioblastoma, undergoing nonglioma brain surgery, or in good health (not recorded which). The material sequenced was glioma tissue, nonneoplastic brain tissue, or PBMCs (not recorded which). The chain links TRBV20-1 to TRBJ2-3; 14 positions agree with TRBD2. CDR3 in amino acids: CSAPTSGGATDTQYF. The CDR3 region has the DNA TGCAGTGCACCGACTAGCGGGGGGGCCACAGATACGCAGTATTTT.